This TCR beta chain is drawn from a study of blood T cells in healthy people across ages. Background on the study: Per every two T cells, about one barcoded beta molecule was captured by template switching.

The study drew donors from healthy Caucasian individuals in Russia aged roughly 6 to 90. This clonotype was seen more than once but under ten times. Its antigen is unknown. General study points: Whereas aged donors had fewer naive CD4+ cells, long-lived donors had more of them and higher diversity.

The length of the CDR3 is 13 residues. The germline V and J ends were trimmed by 5 bases and 7 bases, with 17 bases remaining between them. Germline V gives CDR1 DFQATT, CDR2 SNEGSKA (reference sequence). Through a sample-barcoded 5' primer and a J-beta primer mix, a second PCR was run for 7 to 11 cycles. A template-switch adaptor containing 12 random nucleotides labeled each cDNA molecule. TCRdb called the 5' RACE reads again in MiXCR, with one record for every CDR3 protein. The data contain more than 800,000 distinct CDR3 sequences, roughly 26% of them seen just once; the ten biggest clones take up about 18%.

This clonotype originated in a woman older than 75 in good health. The rearrangement links TRBV20-1 to TRBJ1-2; tentatively, D is TRBD1 (5 bases). Sequencing was done on a sample of blood. CDR3 nucleotides: TGCAGTGCTCCTAGGGGAGGGGAGCGTGGCTACACCTTC. It codes for CSAPRGGERGYTF.